This TCR beta chain was found in a study of cytomegalovirus exposure and HLA in healthy donors. Study-wide results and limits: Researchers counted around 150 TCR beta chains as cytomegalovirus-associated. A later analysis, which compared TCR beta chains of equal frequency, found the HLA-associated ones more clonally expanded.

Germline CDR1 SGHRS, CDR2 YFSETQ. Trimming took off 1 base at V and 6 bases at J, with 8 bases between the two ends. There are 13 residues in the CDR3. Primers for the PCR totalled 60 Vbeta and 13 Jbeta. Study processing details: Unique TCR beta chains totaled some 80 million in a later count, with around 11 million of them shared. Some clones are missing from TCRdb's copy, which holds only in-frame ones; the method was immunoSEQ multiplex PCR. That table is the source of V, J and clone size, and D and trimming were worked out from the DNA. This table has roughly 130,000 clones, about two thirds appearing once. Note on this clone: Its antigen is currently unknown.

The clonotype was recovered from a man aged 35 to 55 in good health and CMV-seropositive. V is TRBV5-1 and J is TRBJ2-1; D gene uncertain. The sample taken for sequencing was PBMCs. The CDR3 reads CASSLTGFNEQFF. CDR3 coding DNA: TGCGCCAGCAGCTTGACCGGGTTCAATGAGCAGTTCTTC. The full variable domain, completed using reference TRBV5-1 and TRBJ2-1, is KAGVTQTPRYLIKTRGQQVTLSCSPISGHRSVSWYQQTPGQGLQFLFEYFSETQRNKGNFPGRFSGRQFSNSRSEMNVSTLELGDSALYLCASSLTGFNEQFFGPGTRLTVL.